This T cell receptor (beta chain) emerged from a study of T-cell reconstitution after alpha-beta-depleted transplantation in children. General observations from the study: Reported findings indicate that, about two months after transplant, alpha-beta T cells came from several hundred expanded clones, which were derived from non-depleted graft cells. Surviving recipient T cells and intrathymic progenitors accounted for some patients' high TCRbeta diversity at day 60. Most T-cell counts and diversity one year after the transplant came from T cells that were newly produced.

Trimming stripped 6 bases from V and 1 base from J, with 12 bases between. Germline assignment: CDR1 SEHNR and CDR2 FQNEAQ (reference sequence). The CDR3 extends over 15 amino acids. With respect to this clonotype: Its antigen is not identified.

Unique molecular identifiers tagged the TCRbeta library. TCRdb passed the PCR reads through MiXCR, listing each CDR3 protein once. Of some 6,000 distinct CDR3 sequences in the sample, under 20% were seen once. The sequenced sample was PBMCs, mostly from graft donor cells, obtained 60 days after TCRalphabeta/CD19-depleted stem cell transplant. The receptor was derived from a male patient between 5 and 17 years old who had a stem cell transplant for acute myeloid leukemia, so the T cells may come from the graft donor. The chain couples TRBV7-9 to TRBJ2-2; D possibly corresponds to TRBD1 (5 bases). CDR3 nucleotide sequence: TGTGCCAGCAGTCTGGGGCAGCGGAACACCGGGGAGCTGTTTTTT. Residues: CASSLGQRNTGELFF.